These 9 T cell receptor beta chains were sequenced from one sample in a study of post-analysis software for immune sequencing data. Study-wide results and caveats: TRBV5-6, TRBV5-1 and TRBV20-1 belonged to a set of roughly 5 TRBV segments that were more frequent in patients than controls.

Prepared libraries of TCR beta cDNA carried unique molecular identifiers. In TCRdb, the PCR reads were re-called with MiXCR into one record per CDR3 protein. The sample carries about 500,000 distinct CDR3 sequences, around 40% recorded once. Their antigens are not known. Sequenced material: blood. All receptors come from a girl aged 10 to 17 with multiple sclerosis.

The chain combines TRBV20-1 with TRBJ2-1; D is uncertain. Trimming pared 0 bases from V and 0 bases from J, leaving 12 bases between. CDR3 size: 16 residues. Per germline, CDR1 DFQATT and CDR2 SNEGSKA (reference sequence). CDR3 coding DNA: TGCAGTGCTAGAGATGCGGTCCCAAGCTCCTACAATGAGCAGTTCTTC. Translating gives CSARDAVPSSYNEQFF.

This clonotype was counted a few times. This chain uses TRBV7-9 with TRBJ2-6; no firm D call. V lost 5 bases to trimming and J lost 0 bases, with 5 bases between them. The germline gives CDR1 SEHNR, CDR2 FQNEAQ (reference sequence). There are 14 residues in the CDR3. CDR3 sequence reads: CASSVSSGANVLTF. CDR3 in DNA: TGTGCCAGCAGCGTGAGCTCTGGGGCCAACGTCCTGACTTTC.

DNA of the CDR3: TGTGCCAGCAGCTTAGAAGGCTACGGGGATACGCAGTATTTT. Its translation: CASSLEGYGDTQYF. The J gene is TRBJ2-3, the V gene TRBV7-2, with D unclear. The V gene's germline CDR1 is SGHTA and CDR2 FQGNSA. The CDR3 consists of 14 residues. V lost 1 base to trimming and J lost 6 bases, with 11 bases between them.

The chain is built from TRBV7-2 and TRBJ2-1, with 12 bases lining up with TRBD2. Trimming removed 0 bases from V and 4 bases from J; junction bases left unmatched: 7. Germline-derived CDR1 and CDR2 are SGHTA and FQGNSA. This CDR3 region has 18 residues. The CDR3 DNA sequence: TGTGCCAGCAGCTTAGCGTTGTCTAGCGGGGGGGATTACAATGAGCAGTTCTTC. Amino acid sequence: CASSLALSSGGDYNEQFF.

This clonotype has only a few counts. V usage is TRBV29-1 and J usage is TRBJ2-1, with D possibly matching TRBD2 (6 bases). Germline V gene sequence: CDR1 SQVTM, CDR2 ANQGSEA. The CDR3 is 13 residues long. V gave up 6 bases and J gave up 4 bases, with 13 bases separating them. The CDR3 loop reads CSVAGTGYNEQFF. CDR3 DNA: TGCAGCGTGGCCGGGACTGGATACAATGAGCAGTTCTTC.

In this sample, this clonotype turned up a few times. The J gene is TRBJ2-7, the V gene TRBV7-2; TRBD1 or TRBD2 may be the D gene (5 bases each). V lost 5 bases, J lost 2 bases, and 19 bases lay in between. Germline CDR1 is SGHTA and CDR2 is FQGNSA. The CDR3 covers 16 residues. CDR3 sequence (DNA): TGTGCCAGCAGCCCGGGGCGATATGAGCCCACCTACGAGCAGTACTTC. It yields the protein CASSPGRYEPTYEQYF.

This clonotype has only a few counts. This sequence joins TRBV4-1 and TRBJ1-1; D is possibly TRBD1 (5 bases). V was clipped by 0 bases and J by 1 base, with 12 bases between them. This CDR3 has 16 amino acids. Germline CDR1 and CDR2: MGHRA and YSYEKL. This chain's CDR3 is CASSQEAGLGNTEAFF. CDR3 bases: TGCGCCAGCAGCCAAGAGGCAGGGCTCGGGAACACTGAAGCTTTCTTT.

V gene TRBV9 combines with J gene TRBJ1-3; no definite D call. Germline CDR1 is SGDLS and CDR2 is YYNGEE. Trimming removed 0 bases from V and 3 bases from J, with 10 bases in between. This CDR3 is 15 amino acids long. As DNA, the CDR3 is TGTGCCAGCAGCGTAGAACCGGCAGATGGAAACACCATATATTTT. Protein product: CASSVEPADGNTIYF.

V usage is TRBV3-1 and J usage is TRBJ1-5; no reliable D call. The germline V gene has CDR1 LGHDT and CDR2 YNNKEL (reference sequence). The CDR3 contains 15 residues. Trimming shortened V by 0 bases and J by 7 bases, and 13 bases separated the two germline ends. This CDR3 is CASSQDTLRGQPQHF. The CDR3 DNA reads as TGTGCCAGCAGCCAAGACACTCTGAGAGGGCAGCCCCAGCATTTT.